This T cell receptor (beta chain) was documented in a study of blood T cell repertoires in COVID-19. The overall study: Acute-phase and convalescent COVID-19 samples originated in the United States, Italy and Spain. The cDNA or gDNA used as material had been derived from T cells, B-cell-depleted T cells, or PBMCs.

The V end lost 6 bases, the J end lost 1 base, and 15 bases lay between the germline ends. This CDR3 has 15 residues. The germline V gene has CDR1 SEHNR and CDR2 FQNEAQ (reference sequence). Only in-frame clones appear in the TCRdb table, and some are missing; sequencing was by immunoSEQ multiplex PCR. The sample holds approximately 670,000 clones, approximately 90% seen once. This chain uses TRBV7-9 with TRBJ1-1; D possibly corresponds to TRBD1 (6 bases). Sequences were obtained from peripheral blood. The sequence was collected from a woman under 30 with acute or convalescent COVID-19. CDR3 sequence: CASREGGWQNTEAFF. CDR3 nucleotide sequence: TGTGCCAGCAGGGAAGGGGGTTGGCAGAACACTGAAGCTTTCTTT.